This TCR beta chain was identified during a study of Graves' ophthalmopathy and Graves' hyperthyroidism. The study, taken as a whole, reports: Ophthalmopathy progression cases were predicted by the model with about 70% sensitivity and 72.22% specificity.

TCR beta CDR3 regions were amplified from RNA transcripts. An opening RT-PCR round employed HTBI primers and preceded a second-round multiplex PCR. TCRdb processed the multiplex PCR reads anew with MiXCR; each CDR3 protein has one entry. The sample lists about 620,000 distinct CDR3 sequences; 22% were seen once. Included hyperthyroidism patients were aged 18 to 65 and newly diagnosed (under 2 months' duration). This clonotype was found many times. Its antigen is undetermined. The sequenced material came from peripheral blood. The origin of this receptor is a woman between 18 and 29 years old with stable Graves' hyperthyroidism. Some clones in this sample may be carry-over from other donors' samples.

The CDR3, as DNA: TGTGCCAGCAGCTTAGCCGGGACTAGCTTGACCTACGAGCAGTACTTC. Translation gives CASSLAGTSLTYEQYF. The chain is built from TRBV7-8 and TRBJ2-7; TRBD2 agrees at 9 bases. Germline V gene data show CDR1 as SGHVS and CDR2 as FQNEAQ. There are 16 residues in the CDR3. The trim removed 0 bases at V and 2 bases at J, leaving 5 bases unmatched.